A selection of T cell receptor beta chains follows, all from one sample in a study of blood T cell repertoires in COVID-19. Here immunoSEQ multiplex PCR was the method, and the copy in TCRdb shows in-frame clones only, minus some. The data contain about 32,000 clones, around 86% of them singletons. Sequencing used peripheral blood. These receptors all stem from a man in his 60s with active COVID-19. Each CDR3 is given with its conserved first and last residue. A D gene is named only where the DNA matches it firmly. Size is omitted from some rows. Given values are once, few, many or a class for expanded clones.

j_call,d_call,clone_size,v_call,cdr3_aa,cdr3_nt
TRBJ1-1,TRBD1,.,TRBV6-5,CASRRDSLGTEAFF,TGTGCCAGCAGACGGGACAGCTTGGGCACTGAAGCTTTCTTT
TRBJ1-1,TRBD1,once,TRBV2,CATDRGRNTEAFF,TGTGCCACCGACAGGGGTCGGAACACTGAAGCTTTCTTT
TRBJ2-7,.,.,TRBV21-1,CASHRVQVRYEQYF,TGTGCCAGCCACCGGGTCCAAGTACGCTACGAGCAGTACTTC
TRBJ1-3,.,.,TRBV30,CALSTRGNTIYF,TGTGCCTTATCCACGCGCGGAAACACCATATATTTT
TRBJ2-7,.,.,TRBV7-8,CASSFSRGNEQYF,TGTGCCAGCAGCTTCAGCAGGGGTAACGAGCAGTACTTC
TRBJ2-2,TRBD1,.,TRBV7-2,CASRRSGTGDAGELFF,TGTGCCAGCAGGCGTTCCGGGACAGGGGACGCCGGGGAGCTGTTTTTT
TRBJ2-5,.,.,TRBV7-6,CASSPRGSAGQETQYF,TGTGCCAGCAGCCCCCGAGGTAGCGCCGGACAAGAGACCCAGTACTTC
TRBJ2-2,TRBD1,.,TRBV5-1,CASSAGQEYTGELFF,TGCGCCAGCAGCGCGGGACAGGAGTACACCGGGGAGCTGTTTTTT
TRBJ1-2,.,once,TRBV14,CASSPRLGVYGYTF,TGTGCCAGCAGCCCGCGGCTCGGGGTCTACGGCTACACCTTC
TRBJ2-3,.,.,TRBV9,CASSVAGGGLVTDTQYF,TGTGCCAGCAGCGTAGCTGGAGGTGGACTCGTCACAGATACGCAGTATTTT
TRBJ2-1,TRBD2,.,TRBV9,CASSVGAGGSSYNEQFF,TGTGCCAGCAGCGTCGGAGCGGGGGGGAGCTCCTACAATGAGCAGTTCTTC
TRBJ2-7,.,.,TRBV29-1,CSVSADSYEQYF,TGCAGCGTTTCAGCGGACTCCTACGAGCAGTACTTC
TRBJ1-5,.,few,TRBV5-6,CASSLREALGPQHF,TGTGCCAGCAGCTTGCGAGAAGCCCTTGGGCCCCAGCATTTT
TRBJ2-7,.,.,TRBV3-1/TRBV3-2,CASSPGTVGYEQYF,TGTGCCAGCAGCCCCGGGACTGTAGGCTACGAGCAGTACTTC
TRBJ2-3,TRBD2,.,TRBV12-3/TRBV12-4,CASRGGDADTQYF,TGTGCCAGCAGGGGGGGGGATGCAGATACGCAGTATTTT
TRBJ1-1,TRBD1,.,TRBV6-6,CASSYSRGEAFF,TGTGCCAGCAGTTACTCCAGGGGGGAAGCTTTCTTT
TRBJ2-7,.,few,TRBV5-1,CASSLDTSYEQYF,TGCGCCAGCAGCTTGGACACCTCCTACGAGCAGTACTTC
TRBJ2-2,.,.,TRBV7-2,CASSSLASNTGELFF,TGTGCCAGCAGCTCGTTAGCGTCGAACACCGGGGAGCTGTTTTTT
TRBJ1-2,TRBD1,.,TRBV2,CASSALSGTGGRGYTF,TGTGCCAGCAGTGCCCTCTCCGGGACAGGGGGACGCGGCTACACCTTC